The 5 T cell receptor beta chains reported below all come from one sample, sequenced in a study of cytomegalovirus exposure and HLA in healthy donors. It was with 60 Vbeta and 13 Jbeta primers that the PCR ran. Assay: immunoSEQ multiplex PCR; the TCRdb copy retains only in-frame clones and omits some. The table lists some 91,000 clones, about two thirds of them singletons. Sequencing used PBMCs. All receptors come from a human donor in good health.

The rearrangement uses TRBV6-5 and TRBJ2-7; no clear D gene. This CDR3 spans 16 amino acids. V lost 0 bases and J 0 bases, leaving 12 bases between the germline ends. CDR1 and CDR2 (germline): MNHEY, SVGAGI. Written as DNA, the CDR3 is TGTGCCAGCAGTTACTCAATCCCAGAAGTCTCCTACGAGCAGTACTTC. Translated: CASSYSIPEVSYEQYF.

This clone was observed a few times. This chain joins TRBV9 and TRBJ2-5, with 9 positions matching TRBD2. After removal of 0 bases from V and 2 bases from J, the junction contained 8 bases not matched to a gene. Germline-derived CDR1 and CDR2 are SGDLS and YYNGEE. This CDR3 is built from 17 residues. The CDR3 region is CASSVGSGGRGQETQYF. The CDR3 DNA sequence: TGTGCCAGCAGCGTAGGGAGCGGGGGGCGGGGGCAAGAGACCCAGTACTTC.

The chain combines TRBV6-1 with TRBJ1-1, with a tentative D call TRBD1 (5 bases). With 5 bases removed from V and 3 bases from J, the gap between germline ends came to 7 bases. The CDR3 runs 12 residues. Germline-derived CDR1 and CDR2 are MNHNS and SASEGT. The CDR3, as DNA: TGTGCCAGCAGTTTCAGGGACACTGAAGCTTTCTTT. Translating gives CASSFRDTEAFF.

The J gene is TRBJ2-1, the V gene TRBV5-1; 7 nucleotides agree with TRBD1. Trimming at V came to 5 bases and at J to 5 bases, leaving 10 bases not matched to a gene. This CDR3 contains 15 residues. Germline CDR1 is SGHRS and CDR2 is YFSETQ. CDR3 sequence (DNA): TGCGCCAGCAGACATACGGACAGGTTACACAATGAGCAGTTCTTC. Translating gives CASRHTDRLHNEQFF.

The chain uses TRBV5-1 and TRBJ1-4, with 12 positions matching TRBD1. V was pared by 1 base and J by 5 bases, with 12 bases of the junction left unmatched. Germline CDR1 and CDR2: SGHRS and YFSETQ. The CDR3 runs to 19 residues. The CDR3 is CASSLFPRDRGLLNEKLFF. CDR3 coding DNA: TGCGCCAGCAGCTTGTTTCCCCGGGACAGGGGGCTCTTAAATGAAAAACTGTTTTTT.